This entry concerns a single TCR beta chain. The antigen is undetermined. Pooling covered second doses at about 4 or about 12 weeks. This entry is derived from a study of T cell responses to AZD1222 COVID-19 vaccine. Sequencing used immunoSEQ multiplex PCR; TCRdb keeps in-frame clones, though not all of them. The sample shows fewer than 150,000 clones, roughly 90% of them seen only once. General observations from the study: Females outnumbered males among donors, who were mostly white British; clonal diversity was possibly underestimated. The CD4 TCRs associated with vaccination extended across spike and predominated at 160-218 and 743-854.

Looked up from germline, CDR1 is SGHVS and CDR2 is FQNEAQ. The length of the CDR3 is 17 residues. V trimming: 2 bases; J trimming: 7 bases; junction bases outside the gene matches: 15. The input for sequencing was peripheral blood, taken 28 days after the second AZD1222 dose. The rearrangement joins TRBV7-8 to TRBJ2-7, with 9 bases fitting TRBD2. The sequence was collected from an adult who received the AZD1222 COVID-19 vaccine. As DNA, the CDR3 is TGTGCCAGCAGCTTAATGAGCGTGATTAGCGGGAGAGGAGAGCAGTACTTC. Residues: CASSLMSVISGRGEQYF.